The sequence of this T cell receptor beta chain was determined in a study of blood T cells in healthy people across ages. General study points: Naive CD4+ cell counts and diversity both ran higher in long-lived than in aged donors.

V was clipped by 6 bases and J by 5 bases; unmatched bases: 17. The CDR3 consists of 17 residues. In germline, CDR1 is MDHEN, CDR2 SYDVKM. This clonotype was counted many times. Its target is not known. Alongside a J-beta primer mix, a sample-barcoded 5' primer served in a second PCR lasting roughly 7 to 11 cycles. Each CDR3 protein gets one entry after TCRdb re-called the 5' RACE reads with MiXCR. The sample has 630,000 or so distinct CDR3 sequences, roughly 32% seen once. Sequencing was done on a sample of blood. The chain recombines TRBV28 with TRBJ1-2, with TRBD1 identical over 8 bases. This sequence was found in a woman of 80 years or more in good health. CDR3 protein: CASRPLDRVKELYGYTF. The CDR3 nucleotides read TGTGCCAGCAGACCCTTGGACAGGGTCAAGGAACTATATGGCTACACCTTC.